Below are 10 T cell receptor beta chains sequenced from a single sample in a study of blood T cell repertoires in COVID-19. The method was immunoSEQ multiplex PCR; TCRdb's version includes in-frame clones alone and lacks a portion of them. Of roughly 40,000 clones in the sample, about 87% were seen once. The sample comprised peripheral blood. The receptors derive from a woman in her sixties or seventies with acute or convalescent COVID-19.

This sequence joins TRBV6-6 and TRBJ2-7; a possible D gene is TRBD2 (6 bases). CDR1 MNHNY and CDR2 SVGAGI come from the germline V gene (reference sequence). The ends were cut back, 7 bases at V and 3 bases at J, with 13 bases in the middle. The CDR3 spans 13 residues. Here the CDR3 reads CASTFSEGYEQYV. CDR3 DNA: TGTGCCAGCACCTTTTCGGAGGGCTACGAGCAGTACGTC.

On this clone itself: One junction end disagrees with the germline gene, perhaps due to a read error. The rearrangement links TRBV20-1 to TRBJ1-1; D is unresolved. The CDR3 consists of 10 residues. Germline values: CDR1 DFQATT, CDR2 SNEGSKA (reference sequence). The CDR3 loop reads CSARNNEAFF. CDR3 coding DNA: TGCAGTGCAAGAAACAATGAAGCTTTCTTT.

V usage is TRBV30 and J usage is TRBJ2-7, with a possible D match to TRBD2 (5 bases). The CDR3 runs 13 residues. The ends were cut back, 2 bases at V and 2 bases at J, with 10 bases in the middle. Germline V gives CDR1 GTSNPN, CDR2 SVGIG (reference sequence). The CDR3 protein is CAWSSLGTYEQYV. The CDR3 bases are TGTGCCTGGAGTAGCCTCGGGACCTACGAGCAGTACGTC.

This sequence joins TRBV10-3 and TRBJ2-2; 11 bases agree with TRBD2. CDR3 length: 15 residues. In germline, CDR1 is ENHRY, CDR2 SYGVKD. V shed 8 bases, J shed 5 bases, and the junction held 7 bases outside the gene matches. CDR3: CAILLAGGGTGELFF. In DNA, the CDR3 is TGTGCCATCTTGCTAGCGGGGGGCGGAACCGGGGAGCTGTTTTTT.

The rearrangement joins TRBV9 to TRBJ1-5, with D tentatively TRBD1 (6 bases). V lost 6 bases and J 3 bases, leaving 13 bases between the germline ends. The CDR3 contains 14 residues. Looked up from germline, CDR1 is SGDLS and CDR2 is YYNGEE. The CDR3: CASNNGQNNQPQHF. CDR3 nucleotides: TGTGCCAGCAACAATGGACAGAACAATCAGCCCCAGCATTTT.

The chain carries TRBV27 and TRBJ2-3; perhaps TRBD2 as D (5 bases). Germline V gene sequence: CDR1 MNHEY, CDR2 SMNVEV (reference sequence). Between the trimmed V and J ends, which lost 2 bases and 14 bases, there was a span of 20 bases. The CDR3 contains 14 residues. The CDR3 protein is CASSLRSSPPSLYF. CDR3 sequence (DNA): TGTGCCAGCAGTTTAAGGTCTAGCCCTCCTTCGTTGTATTTT.

V gene TRBV28 combines with J gene TRBJ1-1, with a tentative D call TRBD1 (6 bases). V was trimmed by 4 bases and J by 7 bases, leaving 16 bases between them. Germline CDR1 is MDHEN and CDR2 is SYDVKM. This CDR3 region has 14 residues. This CDR3 reads CASSSMGDTFEAFF. The CDR3 coding sequence is TGTGCCAGCAGTTCTATGGGGGACACCTTTGAAGCTTTCTTT.

The chain carries TRBV19 and TRBJ2-3, with TRBD1 identical over 8 bases. Germline trimming cut 5 bases from V and 8 bases from J; bases unmatched to any gene: 6. The CDR3 has 13 residues. CDR1 and CDR2 (germline): LNHDA, SQIVND (reference sequence). This chain's CDR3 is CASSSDRASTQYF. The CDR3 nucleotides read TGTGCCAGTAGTTCGGACAGGGCGAGTACGCAGTATTTT.

The gene calls are TRBV9 and TRBJ1-4, with 9 bases identical to TRBD1. The CDR3 is made up of 17 amino acids. J gave up 6 bases and V 3 bases, and 12 bases lay outside the gene matches. Germline lookup yields CDR1 SGDLS and CDR2 YYNGEE. CDR3: CASSGGKGQGYDEKLFF. CDR3 coding DNA: TGTGCCAGCAGCGGCGGGAAGGGACAGGGTTACGATGAAAAACTGTTTTTT.

The V and J genes are TRBV6-6 and TRBJ2-2; a possible D gene is TRBD2 (6 bases). Germline lookup yields CDR1 MNHNY and CDR2 SVGAGI (reference sequence). The ends were cut back, 7 bases at V and 5 bases at J, with 14 bases in the middle. The CDR3 has 14 amino acids. The CDR3 loop reads CASMGGARTGELFF. As DNA, the CDR3 is TGTGCCAGCATGGGCGGGGCGAGAACCGGGGAGCTGTTTTTT.